This T cell receptor beta chain was obtained from a study of patients and donors after allogeneic stem cell transplantation. This clonotype was seen a handful of times. A read error may account for a junction end that differs from germline. The CDR3 is 16 residues long. TCRdb processed the RT-PCR reads anew with MiXCR; each CDR3 protein has one entry. This sample has some 200,000 distinct CDR3 sequences, with 41% found just once. This rearrangement joins TRBV12-3 or TRBV12-4 to TRBJ1-5; 8 bases match TRBD1. The sample taken for sequencing was blood, either unsorted or a sorted T cell fraction (not recorded which). The sequence came from a human donor who was either an allogeneic HSCT recipient or a stem cell or donor lymphocyte infusion donor (not recorded which). It is not recorded whose cells these are; they may come from a transplant donor. CDR3 sequence: CASSFAPQGAYHPQHF. CDR3 DNA sequence: TGTGCCAGCAGTTTTGCCCCTCAGGGGGCCTATCATCCCCAGCATTTT.